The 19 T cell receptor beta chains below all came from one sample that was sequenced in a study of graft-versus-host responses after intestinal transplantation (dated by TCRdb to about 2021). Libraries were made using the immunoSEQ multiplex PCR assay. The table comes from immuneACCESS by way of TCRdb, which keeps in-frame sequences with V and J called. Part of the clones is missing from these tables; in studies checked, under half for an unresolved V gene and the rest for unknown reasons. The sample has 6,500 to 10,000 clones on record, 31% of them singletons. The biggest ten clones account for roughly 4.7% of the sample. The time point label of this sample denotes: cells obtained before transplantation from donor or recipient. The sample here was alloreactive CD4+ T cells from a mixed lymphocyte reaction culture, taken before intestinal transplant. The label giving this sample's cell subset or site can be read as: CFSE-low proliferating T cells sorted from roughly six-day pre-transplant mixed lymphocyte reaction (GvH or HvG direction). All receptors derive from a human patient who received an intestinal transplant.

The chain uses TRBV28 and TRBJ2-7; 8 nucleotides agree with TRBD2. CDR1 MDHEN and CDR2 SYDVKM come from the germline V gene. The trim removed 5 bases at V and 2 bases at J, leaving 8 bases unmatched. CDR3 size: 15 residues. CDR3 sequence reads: CASSPGGAGAYEQYF. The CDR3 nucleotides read TGTGCCAGCAGTCCCGGAGGAGCGGGAGCCTACGAGCAGTACTTC.

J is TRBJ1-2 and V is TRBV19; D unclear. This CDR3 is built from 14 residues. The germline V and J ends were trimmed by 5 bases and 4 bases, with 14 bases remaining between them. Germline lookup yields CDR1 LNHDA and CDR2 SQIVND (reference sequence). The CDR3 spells CASSPQVYGYGYTF. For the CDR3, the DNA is TGTGCCAGTAGTCCGCAGGTTTATGGCTATGGCTACACCTTC.

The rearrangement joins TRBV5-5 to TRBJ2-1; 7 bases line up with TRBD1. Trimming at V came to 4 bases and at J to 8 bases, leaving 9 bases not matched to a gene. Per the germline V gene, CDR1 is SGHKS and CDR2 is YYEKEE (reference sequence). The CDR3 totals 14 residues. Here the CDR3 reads CASSHGNRGYEQFF. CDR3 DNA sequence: TGTGCCAGCAGCCACGGGAACAGGGGCTATGAGCAGTTCTTC.

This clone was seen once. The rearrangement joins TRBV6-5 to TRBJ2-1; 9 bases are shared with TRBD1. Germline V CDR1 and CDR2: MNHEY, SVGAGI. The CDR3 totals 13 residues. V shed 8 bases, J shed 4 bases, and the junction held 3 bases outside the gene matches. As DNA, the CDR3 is TGTGCCAGCGGGACAGGGCTTTACAATGAGCAGTTCTTC. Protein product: CASGTGLYNEQFF.

This CDR3 reads CASSLLGGWMDSNQPQHF. The CDR3 coding sequence is TGTGCCAGCAGTTTATTAGGGGGCTGGATGGATAGCAATCAGCCCCAGCATTTT. The genes are TRBV28 and TRBJ1-5; 7 bases agree with TRBD1. V dropped 1 base and J dropped 0; count of bases not matched to a gene: 9. CDR1 and CDR2 (germline): MDHEN, SYDVKM. The CDR3 spans 18 residues.

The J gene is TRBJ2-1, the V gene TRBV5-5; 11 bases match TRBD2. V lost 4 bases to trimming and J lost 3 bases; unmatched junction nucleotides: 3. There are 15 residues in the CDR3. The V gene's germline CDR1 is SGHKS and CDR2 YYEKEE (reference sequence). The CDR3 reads CASSRLAGSYNEQFF. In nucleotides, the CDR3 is TGTGCCAGCAGCCGACTAGCGGGGAGCTACAATGAGCAGTTCTTC. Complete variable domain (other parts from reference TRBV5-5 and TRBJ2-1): DAGVTQSPTHLIKTRGQQVTLRCSPISGHKSVSWYQQVLGQGPQFIFQYYEKEERGRGNFPDRFSARQFPNYSSELNVNALLLGDSALYLCASSRLAGSYNEQFFGPGTRLTVL.

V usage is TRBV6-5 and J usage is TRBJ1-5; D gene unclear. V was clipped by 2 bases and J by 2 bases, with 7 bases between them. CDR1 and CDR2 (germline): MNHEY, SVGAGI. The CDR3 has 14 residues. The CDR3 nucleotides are TGTGCCAGCAGTTACATCTTTGGCAATCAGCCCCAGCATTTT. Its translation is CASSYIFGNQPQHF.

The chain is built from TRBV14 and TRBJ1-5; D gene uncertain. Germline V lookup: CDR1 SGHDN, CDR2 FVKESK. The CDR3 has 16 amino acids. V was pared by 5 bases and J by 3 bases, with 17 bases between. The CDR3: CASSLDPRVFNQPQHF. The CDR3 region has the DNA TGTGCCAGCAGCTTGGATCCCCGGGTTTTCAATCAGCCCCAGCATTTT.

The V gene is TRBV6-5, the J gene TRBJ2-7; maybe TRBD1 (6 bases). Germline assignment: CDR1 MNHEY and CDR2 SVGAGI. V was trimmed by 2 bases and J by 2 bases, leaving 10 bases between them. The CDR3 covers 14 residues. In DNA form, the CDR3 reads TGTGCCAGCAGTTACGGCAGGGGAACCTACGAGCAGTACTTC. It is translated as CASSYGRGTYEQYF.

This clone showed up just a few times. The CDR3 DNA sequence: TGTGCCAGCAGTTTCGCCGGGACAGCATACACAGATACGCAGTATTTT. Its protein is CASSFAGTAYTDTQYF. The chain combines TRBV28 with TRBJ2-3; 7 bases agree with TRBD1. The CDR3 has 16 residues. Germline CDR1 is MDHEN and CDR2 is SYDVKM. V lost 3 bases, J lost 2 bases, and 8 bases stayed unmatched.

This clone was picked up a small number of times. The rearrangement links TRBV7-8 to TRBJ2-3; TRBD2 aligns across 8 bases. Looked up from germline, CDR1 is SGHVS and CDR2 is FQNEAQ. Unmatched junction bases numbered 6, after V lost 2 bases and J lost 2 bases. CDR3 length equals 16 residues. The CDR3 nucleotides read TGTGCCAGCAGCTTAATCCGCGGGGGGCTCACAGATACGCAGTATTTT. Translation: CASSLIRGGLTDTQYF.

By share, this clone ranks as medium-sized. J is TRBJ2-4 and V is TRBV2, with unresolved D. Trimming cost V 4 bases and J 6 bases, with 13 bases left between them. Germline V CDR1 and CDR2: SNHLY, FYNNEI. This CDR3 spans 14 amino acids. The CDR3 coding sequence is TGTGCCAGCAGTGTATTAGCCTCCGTAAACATTCAGTACTTC. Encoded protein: CASSVLASVNIQYF.

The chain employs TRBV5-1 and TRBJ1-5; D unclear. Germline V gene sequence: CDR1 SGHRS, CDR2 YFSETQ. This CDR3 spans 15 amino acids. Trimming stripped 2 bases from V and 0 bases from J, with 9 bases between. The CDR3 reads CASSFGGNSNQPQHF. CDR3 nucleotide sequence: TGCGCCAGCAGCTTCGGCGGGAATAGCAATCAGCCCCAGCATTTT.

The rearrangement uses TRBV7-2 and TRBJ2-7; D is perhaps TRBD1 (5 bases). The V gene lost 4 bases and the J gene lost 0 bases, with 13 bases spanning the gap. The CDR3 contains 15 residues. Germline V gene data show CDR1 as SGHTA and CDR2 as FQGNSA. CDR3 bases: TGTGCCAGCAGCTGGACACCCTTAAGCTCCTACGAGCAGTACTTC. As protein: CASSWTPLSSYEQYF.

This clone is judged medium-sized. The CDR3 loop is CASRSGTSGSSYEQYF. CDR3 DNA sequence: TGCGCCAGCAGATCAGGGACTAGCGGGAGCTCCTACGAGCAGTACTTC. The V call is TRBV10-2, the J call TRBJ2-7; 14 nucleotides agree with TRBD2. Germline values: CDR1 WSHSY, CDR2 SAAADI. After removal of 6 bases from V and 0 bases from J, the junction contained 4 bases not matched to a gene. The CDR3 has 16 residues.

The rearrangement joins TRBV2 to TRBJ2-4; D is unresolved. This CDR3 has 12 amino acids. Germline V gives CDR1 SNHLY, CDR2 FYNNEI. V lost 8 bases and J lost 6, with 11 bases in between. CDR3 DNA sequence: TGTGCCAGCGGGCCAACCGGAAACATTCAGTACTTC. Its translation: CASGPTGNIQYF.

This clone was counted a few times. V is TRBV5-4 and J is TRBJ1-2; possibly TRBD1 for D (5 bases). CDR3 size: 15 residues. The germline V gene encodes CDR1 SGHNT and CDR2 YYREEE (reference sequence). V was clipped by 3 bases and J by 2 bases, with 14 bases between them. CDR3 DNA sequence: TGTGCCAGCAGCTCTGCGGGGCTCGGGAACTATGGCTACACCTTC. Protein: CASSSAGLGNYGYTF.

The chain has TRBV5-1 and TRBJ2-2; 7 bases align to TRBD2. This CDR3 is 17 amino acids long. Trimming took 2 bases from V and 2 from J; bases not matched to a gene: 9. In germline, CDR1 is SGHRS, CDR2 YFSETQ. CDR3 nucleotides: TGCGCCAGCAGCTTCCGGGGGGTGATCGGTAACACCGGGGAGCTGTTTTTT. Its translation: CASSFRGVIGNTGELFF.

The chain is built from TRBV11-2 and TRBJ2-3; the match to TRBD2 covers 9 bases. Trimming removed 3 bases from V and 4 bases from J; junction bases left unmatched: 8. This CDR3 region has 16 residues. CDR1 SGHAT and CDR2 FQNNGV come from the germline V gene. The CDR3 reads CASSFLAGAESDTQYF. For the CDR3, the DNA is TGTGCCAGCAGCTTCTTAGCGGGAGCTGAGTCAGATACGCAGTATTTT.